This passage covers 2 T cell receptor beta chains from one sample sequenced in a study of graft-versus-host responses after intestinal transplantation. The method was immunoSEQ multiplex PCR; TCRdb's version includes in-frame clones alone and lacks a portion of them. The data show roughly 20,000 clones, over 35% seen once. Sequenced here: alloreactive CD4+ T cells from a mixed lymphocyte reaction culture, sampled before intestinal transplant. Subset defined: CFSE-low proliferating T cells sorted from roughly six-day pre-transplant mixed lymphocyte reaction (GvH or HvG direction). The receptors were sampled from a human patient who received an intestinal transplant.

This sequence joins TRBV5-4 and TRBJ1-1; D gene ambiguous. The V end was cut by 0 bases, the J end by 4 bases, with 4 bases between. Germline loops: CDR1 SGHNT, CDR2 YYREEE (reference sequence). CDR3 size: 12 residues. The chain's CDR3 is CASSLVGTEAFF. DNA of the CDR3: TGTGCCAGCAGCTTGGTTGGCACTGAAGCTTTCTTT.

The chain uses TRBV30 and TRBJ2-7; D is perhaps TRBD1 (5 bases). The germline V gene has CDR1 GTSNPN and CDR2 SVGIG (reference sequence). The CDR3 totals 12 residues. V dropped 8 bases and J dropped 2 bases, with 13 bases sitting between them. CDR3 sequence: CAITGSTYEQYF. The CDR3 DNA reads TGTGCCATTACAGGCTCCACCTACGAGCAGTACTTC.